Shown below are 5 T cell receptor beta chains from a single sample sequenced in a study of blood T cell repertoires in COVID-19 (TCRdb year 2020). Receptor amplification or capture employed the immunoSEQ multiplex PCR assay. The table comes from immuneACCESS by way of TCRdb, which keeps in-frame sequences with V and J called. Part of the clones is missing from these tables; in studies checked, under half for an unresolved V gene and the rest for unknown reasons. This sample has around 160,000 clones in its table, and over 75% of those were observed once. The leading ten clones occupy about 8% of the sample. Sequencing was performed on peripheral blood. These receptors originate from a woman in her sixties or seventies with COVID-19, enrolled during active disease.

The chain has TRBV7-2 and TRBJ2-7; 9 bases agree with TRBD1. The CDR3 spans 16 residues. V dropped 5 bases and J dropped 3; count of bases not matched to a gene: 11. The V gene's germline CDR1 is SGHTA and CDR2 FQGNSA. The CDR3 loop is CASSPQQGAMVYEQYF. Here the CDR3 DNA reads TGTGCCAGCAGCCCGCAACAGGGGGCTATGGTCTACGAGCAGTACTTC.

The chain recombines TRBV19 with TRBJ1-1; D not resolved. Trimming took off 6 bases at V and 1 base at J, with 15 bases between the two ends. The CDR3 covers 15 residues. Germline CDR1 reads LNHDA; CDR2 reads SQIVND (reference sequence). This CDR3 reads CASSLGRVANTEAFF. In DNA form, the CDR3 reads TGTGCCAGTAGCCTAGGGAGGGTGGCGAACACTGAAGCTTTCTTT.

The chain uses TRBV5-1 and TRBJ2-3; 8 bases map to TRBD1. The CDR3 length is 19 residues. Per germline, CDR1 SGHRS and CDR2 YFSETQ. V gave up 0 bases and J gave up 0 bases; unmatched junction bases: 12. The CDR3 is CASSLGGWTGRSSTDTQYF. The CDR3 nucleotides are TGCGCCAGCAGCTTGGGGGGTTGGACAGGGCGTTCTAGCACAGATACGCAGTATTTT. The whole variable domain, filled in from reference TRBV5-1 and TRBJ2-3, reads KAGVTQTPRYLIKTRGQQVTLSCSPISGHRSVSWYQQTPGQGLQFLFEYFSETQRNKGNFPGRFSGRQFSNSRSEMNVSTLELGDSALYLCASSLGGWTGRSSTDTQYFGPGTRLTVL.

This chain connects TRBV2 to TRBJ2-7; D might be TRBD1 (5 bases). V gave up 6 bases and J gave up 0 bases, with 15 bases separating them. CDR1 and CDR2 (germline): SNHLY, FYNNEI. This CDR3 has 15 residues. CDR3 residues: CASSAPWQGSYEQYF. CDR3 sequence (DNA): TGTGCCAGCAGCGCCCCGTGGCAGGGCTCCTACGAGCAGTACTTC. Based on the CDR3 plus reference TRBV2 and TRBJ2-7, the full variable domain is EPEVTQTPSHQVTQMGQEVILRCVPISNHLYFYWYRQILGQKVEFLVSFYNNEISEKSEIFDDQFSVERPDGSNFTLKIRSTKLEDSAMYFCASSAPWQGSYEQYFGPGTRLTVT.

The chain combines TRBV5-1 with TRBJ1-1; D is unclear. CDR3 length: 13 residues. Germline V gene sequence: CDR1 SGHRS, CDR2 YFSETQ. V lost 2 bases and J lost 6, with 11 bases in between. CDR3 DNA: TGCGCCAGCAGCTTTACCGGGGAGGCTGAAGCTTTCTTT. Translation: CASSFTGEAEAFF.